Shown below are 18 T cell receptor beta chains from a single sample sequenced in a study of Graves' ophthalmopathy and Graves' hyperthyroidism. The authors amplified TCR beta CDR3 regions from RNA transcripts. The first-round RT-PCR employed HTBI primers together with the Qiagen OneStep RT-PCR kit. A multiplex PCR was then performed as the second round. TCRdb re-called the multiplex PCR reads with MiXCR, one entry per CDR3 protein. The sample has around 1,200,000 distinct CDR3 sequences, about 35% seen once. Sequencing was carried out using peripheral blood or thyroid tissue (not recorded which). These receptors were obtained from an adult man with Graves' hyperthyroidism.

The chain has TRBV20-1 and TRBJ2-6, with D perhaps matching TRBD1 (6 bases). The V and J ends lost 2 bases and 2 bases respectively, with 16 bases between them. This CDR3 contains 17 residues. Per germline, CDR1 DFQATT and CDR2 SNEGSKA (reference sequence). In DNA form, the CDR3 reads TGCAGTGCTAGACCGGAGGTGAGGGGGACTGGGGCCAACGTCCTGACTTTC. Encoded protein: CSARPEVRGTGANVLTF.

CDR3 bases: TGTGCCAGCAGTTTAGTAGGGTTACAGACCCAGTACTTC. Translation gives CASSLVGLQTQYF. This rearrangement joins TRBV12-3 or TRBV12-4 to TRBJ2-5; D is unclear. This CDR3 spans 13 amino acids. V lost 1 base, J lost 6 bases, and 9 bases lay in between.

Concerning this clonotype itself: One base away lies a much larger clone, so this may be a sequencing read error. This rearrangement joins TRBV20-1 to TRBJ1-2; TRBD1 aligns across 7 bases. The CDR3 loop spans 14 amino acids. Germline assignment: CDR1 DFQATT and CDR2 SNEGSKA (reference sequence). Trimming removed 5 bases from V and 6 bases from J; junction bases left unmatched: 12. The CDR3 DNA is TGCAGTGCTCGCTGGGACAGAGGTTCGGATGGCTACACCTTC. Amino acid sequence: CSARWDRGSDGYTF.

This clonotype has a count of ten or more. J is TRBJ2-7 and V is TRBV7-6; D is undetermined. The CDR3 runs to 14 residues. Germline CDR1 reads SGHVS; CDR2 reads FNYEAQ. V shed 5 bases and J shed 4 bases, with 15 bases lying between them. CDR3: CASSPGSSKYEQYF. CDR3 nucleotides: TGTGCCAGCAGCCCCGGTAGTAGTAAATACGAGCAGTACTTC.

In this sample, this clonotype turned up a few times. This sequence joins TRBV6-1 and TRBJ1-2, with TRBD1 matching 10 bases. V gave up 3 bases and J gave up 4 bases; unmatched junction bases: 8. The CDR3 has 16 residues. Germline V gene sequence: CDR1 MNHNS, CDR2 SASEGT. The CDR3 sequence is CASSEKWTGGRYGYTF. CDR3 DNA: TGTGCCAGCAGTGAGAAGTGGACAGGGGGGCGCTATGGCTACACCTTC.

This clonotype showed up many times. This chain connects TRBV5-8 to TRBJ2-6; possibly TRBD1 for D (5 bases). Germline V lookup: CDR1 SGHTS, CDR2 YDEGEE. Trimming stripped 4 bases from V and 2 bases from J, with 16 bases between. CDR3 length: 17 amino acids. The CDR3 bases are TGTGCCAGCAGCCTACAACTGCAGGGAACTGGGGCCAACGTCCTGACTTTC. It is translated as CASSLQLQGTGANVLTF.

In this sample, this clonotype turned up many times. The chain uses TRBV29-1 and TRBJ2-7, with 7 positions matching TRBD1. The germline V gene encodes CDR1 SQVTM and CDR2 ANQGSEA. J gave up 1 base and V 1 base, and 7 bases lay outside the gene matches. The CDR3 spans 15 residues. The CDR3 coding sequence is TGCAGCGTTGAAGGCGGACAGGTGCCATCCTACGAGCAGTACTTC. Its translation: CSVEGGQVPSYEQYF.

This clonotype has ten or more counts. The gene calls are TRBV10-3 and TRBJ1-1; 9 positions match TRBD1. The CDR3 is 17 amino acids. Germline loops: CDR1 ENHRY, CDR2 SYGVKD. The ends lost 0 bases at V and 6 bases at J; junction bases unmatched: 11. CDR3 region: CAISESKGTGSDPEAFF. The CDR3, as DNA: TGTGCCATCAGTGAGTCGAAGGGGACAGGGTCGGACCCTGAAGCTTTCTTT.

The chain combines TRBV10-3 with TRBJ2-7; D gene unclear. The CDR3 contains 12 residues. Per germline, CDR1 ENHRY and CDR2 SYGVKD. Between the trimmed V and J ends, which lost 4 bases and 5 bases, there was a span of 9 bases. CDR3 DNA: TGTGCCATCAGTGGGACCCCTAACGAGCAGTACTTC. Its protein is CAISGTPNEQYF.

In its sample, this clonotype was seen a few times. The rearrangement uses TRBV28 and TRBJ1-2; D gene uncertain. This CDR3 comprises 14 residues. Germline CDR1 is MDHEN and CDR2 is SYDVKM. Trimming took off 7 bases at V and 7 bases at J, with 19 bases between the two ends. CDR3 sequence: CASNLQALGGGYTF. CDR3 in DNA: TGTGCCAGCAACCTTCAGGCACTCGGTGGTGGCTACACCTTC.

This clonotype was counted ten times or more. This chain links TRBV19 with TRBJ2-2, with 7 bases matching TRBD1. V shed 5 bases and J 7 bases; nucleotides not matched to a gene: 4. The CDR3 is 13 amino acids. CDR1 is LNHDA and CDR2 is SQIVND in the germline V gene (reference sequence). In DNA, the CDR3 is TGTGCCAGTAGTGAACAGGGGTTCGGGGAGCTGTTTTTT. Encoded protein: CASSEQGFGELFF.

This clonotype showed up just once. The conserved final phenylalanine or tryptophan is absent from the CDR3, which likely points to a read error. The limits of the CDR3 on the DNA are not certain, so only TCRdb's listed CDR3 is given. The chain joins TRBV10-3 to TRBJ1-3. 11 amino acids form the CDR3, both terminal residues included. Germline V lookup: CDR1 ENHRY, CDR2 SYGVKD. The CDR3: CAIRTAGTRNT.

CDR3 nucleotide sequence: TGCAGTGCTGGTTTGGGGTGGGGTGGAGGAAATCCCCGGCTTAATGAAAAACTGTTTTTT. The encoded protein is CSAGLGWGGGNPRLNEKLFF. The chain has TRBV20-1 and TRBJ1-4; no firm D call. Per the germline V gene, CDR1 is DFQATT and CDR2 is SNEGSKA (reference sequence). Trimming removed 5 bases at V and 4 bases at J, with 32 bases between. This CDR3 contains 20 residues.

This clonotype was observed at least ten times. The V gene is TRBV29-1, the J gene TRBJ2-2; unclear D gene. CDR3 length: 13 amino acids. Germline V CDR1 and CDR2: SQVTM, ANQGSEA. V lost 4 bases, J lost 4 bases, and 10 bases lay in between. The CDR3 is CSVGSSSTGELFF. CDR3 coding DNA: TGCAGCGTTGGGTCTTCTTCCACCGGGGAGCTGTTTTTT.

This clonotype was observed at least ten times. CDR3 in DNA: TGTGCCAGCAGTCAACAGGGCCAGGTTCAGCCCCAGCATTTT. Translation gives CASSQQGQVQPQHF. The chain links TRBV6-2 or TRBV6-3 to TRBJ1-5, with a tentative D call TRBD1 (6 bases). V was trimmed by 5 bases and J by 6 bases, leaving 14 bases between them. The CDR3 is 14 residues long. The germline V gene encodes CDR1 MNHEY and CDR2 SVGEGT.

The V call is TRBV24-1, the J call TRBJ1-5; 8 bases match TRBD1. CDR3 length equals 13 residues. The V segment lost 5 bases and the J segment 6 bases; nucleotides outside the gene matches: 2. Per the germline V gene, CDR1 is KGHDR and CDR2 is SFDVKD. The CDR3 loop is CATSGQGPQPQHF. The DNA for the CDR3 is TGTGCCACCAGTGGACAGGGGCCTCAGCCCCAGCATTTT.

The chain recombines TRBV7-9 with TRBJ2-7; 11 bases fit TRBD1. CDR3 length: 15 amino acids. CDR1 and CDR2 (germline): SEHNR, FQNEAQ (reference sequence). With V trimmed by 5 bases and J by 5 bases, 8 bases remained unmatched. The CDR3 DNA sequence: TGTGCCAGCAGCATACCTGGGACAGGGGGTAACGAGCAGTACTTC. It codes for CASSIPGTGGNEQYF. The full variable domain, with the rest looked up from reference TRBV7-9 and TRBJ2-7, is DTGVSQNPRHKITKRGQNVTFRCDPISEHNRLYWYRQTLGQGPEFLTYFQNEAQLEKSRLLSDRFSAERPKGSFSTLEIQRTEQGDSAMYLCASSIPGTGGNEQYFGPGTRLTVT.

On this clonotype itself: Germline is not matched at one junction end, which may reflect a read error. This CDR3 reads CASSALIPGELFF. The CDR3 DNA sequence: TGTGCCAGCAGCGCCTTAATCCCCGGGGAACTGTTTTTT. The V and J genes are TRBV7-8 and TRBJ2-2, with D possibly TRBD2 on 5 matching bases. CDR3 length equals 13 residues. Germline-derived CDR1 and CDR2 are SGHVS and FQNEAQ. The full variable domain, completed using reference TRBV7-8 and TRBJ2-2, is GAGVSQSPRYKVAKRGQDVALRCDPISGHVSLFWYQQALGQGPEFLTYFQNEAQLDKSGLPSDRFFAERPEGSVSTLKIQRTQQEDSAVYLCASSALIPGELFFGEGSRLTVL.